This T cell receptor (beta chain) was sequenced in a study of graft-versus-host responses after intestinal transplantation. Study-level findings and limits: Circulating GvH clone levels at their peak were associated with HvG declines (early post-transplant).

Here immunoSEQ multiplex PCR was the method, and the copy in TCRdb shows in-frame clones only, minus some. The sample lists 20,000 to 25,000 clones; around 80% were seen once. The CDR3 has 13 residues. Germline loops: CDR1 MNHEY, CDR2 SMNVEV (reference sequence). The junction had 4 bases not matched to a gene; V was cut back by 5 bases and J by 3 bases. This clone was detected a few times. Its specificity is not known. Specimen: unstimulated CD8+ T cells sorted from spleen or lymph node cells, collected before transplant. V and J are TRBV27 and TRBJ2-7, with 7 bases fitting TRBD1. The origin of this receptor is a human donor who was the organ donor for an intestinal transplant. This CDR3 reads CASSVGTDYEQYF. CDR3 coding DNA: TGTGCCAGCAGTGTCGGGACAGACTACGAGCAGTACTTC.